This T cell receptor beta chain was sequenced during a study of cytomegalovirus exposure and HLA in healthy donors (dated by TCRdb to about 2017). A note on the overall study: An earlier analysis of roughly 500 of the donors reported about 300 Gb of sequence data and about 120 million unique TCR beta sequences obtained from 150 million to 200 million T cells. A later genetic analysis used genome-wide SNP genotypes for about three fifths of the 666 donors, treating that subset as a discovery cohort. An earlier analysis of 587 of the donors applied high-throughput TCR beta sequencing to assess whether each TCR beta V gene segment acted as functional or pseudogenic. Donor age, sex, ethnicity and CMV serostatus were collected together with the repertoire data. The number of typed donors differed by locus: roughly 620-630 for A, B, C, DRB1 and DQB1; some 500 for DQA1; approximately 600 for DPA1; and about 470 for DPB1. All discovery cohort repertoires had been generated using a single sequencing platform. The later analysis used no new phenotypic data to find candidate immune exposures, relying instead on TCR beta sequences and their occurrence across donors. Across some 400 genotyped donors of the cohort, an average of about 200,000 unique TCR beta nucleotide sequences per donor were sequenced, and roughly 20% of those sequences were non-productive. A later analysis re-analyzed previously published TCR beta repertoires from 500 to 700 donors and added high-resolution HLA genotyping to study TCR occurrence patterns. The study profiled the T cell repertoires of 666 subjects by immunosequencing and related them to cytomegalovirus serostatus. In addition to the first cohort of several hundred subjects, a separate validation cohort of 130 or so different subjects was used. About 300 gigabases of sequencing data and roughly 90 million unique TCR sequences were included in an early release covering about 700 HLA-typed donors. Of the roughly 400 genotyped donors, around 81% fell in the genetic ancestry cluster associated with self-reported Caucasian donors. To predict cytomegalovirus infection status, the study combined high-throughput TCR immunosequencing, statistical association of individual TCRs with disease status, and machine learning. HLA typing covered class I and class II loci at four-digit resolution. The study was designed to test whether signatures of past pathogen exposure could be identified by cataloging public T cell receptors. Several DR-DQ haplotypes were treated as single units for association and clustering because of strong linkage in the cohort. Summary of the overall study and its limitations: Immune exposure information for the cohort was limited to CMV serostatus. In an earlier analysis of approximately 600 of the donors, most TCR beta V segments were observed in productive rearrangements about 87% or about 30% of the time, broadly matching IMGT annotations. A later analysis found that TCR association rates varied across HLA loci, with DRB1 alleles showing the most associated TCRs and HLA-C alleles the fewest. In vitro tests confirmed that a few of the cytomegalovirus-associated TCR beta chains recognize cytomegalovirus antigens. A further reported finding was that TCR beta sequences accurately predicted the HLA-A and HLA-B alleles for most subjects in the first cohort. Across donors, most TCR sequences were observed very rarely, whereas some public TCRs were present in many individuals. Because the 87-base-pair reads could not distinguish some IMGT-functional V segments, including TRBV6-2 and TRBV6-3, those segments were excluded. In the study, some 180 TCR beta chains were listed as associated with cytomegalovirus. In a later analysis, some 18,000 TCR beta sequences were associated with specific HLA alleles at a false discovery rate of 0.05. The classifier was reported to diagnose cytomegalovirus status with high specificity and sensitivity in both the original and validation cohorts. The cohort was sequenced for TCR beta chains only, and without alpha or paired-chain data the features that could be detected were limited. Linkage disequilibrium might explain the correlated functional status among segregating V segments, but an unknown experimental factor could not be ruled out. In a later analysis, most CMV-associated TCR beta chains were found to appear HLA-restricted, with HLA associations seemingly driven largely by CMV exposure. Because HLA typing was missing for some donors at each locus, association tests included only the typed subset. A group of highly shared sequence variants was considered likely to be a technical artifact of the sequencing pipeline. It was suggested by the authors that the approach could potentially be generalized to other disease states and immunological phenotypes. A later analysis found that HLA-associated TCR beta chains were more clonally expanded and had lower generation probabilities than equally common non-associated chains. Roughly 17 rarely observed V segments, including chromosome 9 orphons, were excluded from the earlier analysis of several hundred of the donors because counts were too low. An association between a missense DCLRE1C variant and V-gene and J-gene trimming of TCR beta chains was found in a later genetic analysis and replicated in an independent cohort. Strong co-occurrence of HLA alleles, especially DR and DQ, made assigning TCR associations to individual alleles difficult. Roughly uniform sequencing depth across donors was assumed in presence/absence analyses, although this assumption may not hold. In a later analysis, several top co-occurrence clusters were reported to appear linked to parvovirus B19, influenza, CMV and Epstein-Barr virus. In a later genetic analysis, fewer N-insertions in productive TCRs were reported among donors in an Asian-associated ancestry cluster than the approximately 670-donor mean.

Concerning this clone: What this receptor recognizes is not known. No much larger clone is present one base from it, and per-base qualities are unavailable.

Receptors were amplified or captured by the immunoSEQ multiplex PCR assay. The multiplex PCR relied on a mix of 60 forward primers for TCR Vbeta segments and 13 reverse primers for TCR Jbeta segments. Amplification of the CDR3 region of rearranged TCR beta genes was performed with a multiplex PCR assay on genomic DNA. The Illumina HiSeq System was used to sequence the amplified TCR beta libraries as 87-base-pair reads. The study's processing was this. Across the roughly 700 repertoires, a later analysis counted some 80 million unique TCR beta chains, around 11 million of which were shared by at least two donors. Raw reads were error-corrected and collapsed into unique sequences by a nearest-neighbor algorithm in which closely related sequences were merged to remove PCR and sequencing errors. CDR3 sequences were aligned to IMGT reference sequences to assign V, D and J gene segments. For a sequence to be retained, a match of at least six nucleotides was required to both a V gene segment and a J gene segment. A rearrangement counted as productive if the CDR3 had no stop codons and remained in frame with V and J, and every other rearrangement counted as non-productive. Following IMGT convention, CDR3 was defined as the stretch from the second conserved V-encoded cysteine to the conserved J-encoded phenylalanine. Sequences without an unambiguous match to a single V gene segment were excluded from the earlier analysis of almost 600 of the donors. In an earlier analysis of some 590 of the donors, V segments were called functional above 56.7% productive rearrangements and were called segregating when the between-donor standard deviation exceeded 5%. A statistical classification framework was built to diagnose cytomegalovirus status from the catalog of TCR beta chain sequences. In a later analysis, TCR nucleotide sequences were compared against IMGT/GENE-DB human TR gene sequences so that V and J genes could be assigned. A later analysis assigned CDR3 sequences and most-parsimonious VDJ recombination scenarios with the TCRdist pipeline. In a later analysis, each TCR beta chain was defined by its CDR3 amino acid sequence together with its V-gene family, and reads without a unique V-gene family were excluded. To address suspected cross-contamination and a sequencing artifact, a later analysis removed over 500 highly shared, low-generation-probability nucleotide sequences. In a later analysis, a clonal expansion index for each public chain was calculated from normalized within-repertoire ranks of inferred template counts. In a later analysis, generation probabilities were computed with a VDJ recombination model fitted to out-of-frame rearrangements, and the resulting probabilities were checked against IGoR. Hypergeometric tests were used in a later analysis to score TCR-TCR, TCR-HLA and TCR-CMV co-occurrence, with a repertoire-size bias correction applied to the TCR pairs. A later analysis estimated false discovery rates by permuting HLA or CMV assignments 20 times. In a later analysis, co-occurring TCRs were grouped using DBSCAN, with TCRdist sequence similarity added in when clustering inside HLA-allele-positive subsets. Co-occurrence clustering excluded repertoires with fewer than 30,000 or more than 120,000 public chains, plus five with anomalous nucleotide sharing. Not all clones reach the TCRdb copy of this immuneACCESS table, which keeps in-frame sequences only. Checked studies attribute under half of the gap to unresolved V genes and leave the rest unexplained. D and trimming come from the DNA, and the V and J calls and clone size come from that table. This sample is represented by approximately 97,000 clones; 75% to 90% of them were singletons. 2% to 3% of the sample belongs to the ten largest clones.

The CDR3 goes from the cysteine to the phenylalanine over 15 residues. Kept here is only the CDR3 DNA, which spans 45 bases and is read in frame from base 1. For this chain, trimming is 4 bases at the V end and 0 bases at the J end, and the number of junction bases without a gene match is 2. The CDR1 and CDR2 encoded by the germline V gene are SGHVS and FNYEAQ. The cohort comprised hundreds of healthy bone marrow donors. Cohort members were all nominally healthy when sampled, although unrecorded immune exposures were likely present. The donor was CMV seronegative and was included in the group of a few hundred seronegative cohort members. Every donor gave a peripheral blood sample, and the peripheral blood mononuclear cells from that sample were used for TCR beta sequencing. Genomic DNA extraction from the blood cell samples was performed with the Qiagen DNeasy Blood Extraction Kit.

The sequencing sample was made of PBMCs. This chain is built from TRBV7-6 and TRBJ1-3; 8 nucleotides in the junction match TRBD1. The sequence was collected from a man aged 35 to 55 in good health and CMV-seronegative. For the CDR3, the sequence is CASSSGGSSGNTIYF. The sequence in DNA is TGTGCCAGCAGCTCAGGGGGCAGCTCTGGAAACACCATATATTTT.